The clone carrying this T cell receptor beta chain was found a few times. These data originate in a study of OX40 agonist ivuxolimab in advanced cancers. Study at large: Partial responses were achieved by three patients, of whom one had hepatocellular carcinoma and two had cutaneous melanoma.

This table comes from immunoSEQ multiplex PCR, and its TCRdb copy is limited to in-frame clones, with some not included. This sample has 45,000 to 60,000 clones, with roughly 83% found just once. CDR1 is SGHNT and CDR2 is YYREEE in the germline V gene (reference sequence). The V end was cut by 4 bases, the J end by 1 base, with 14 bases between. This CDR3 region has 16 residues. The source was CD4+ or CD8+ T cells sorted from blood, collected in a trial of the OX40 agonist ivuxolimab. The TCR comes from an adult with an advanced solid tumor such as melanoma, head and neck, liver or kidney cancer. J is TRBJ2-2 and V is TRBV5-4, with D perhaps matching TRBD2 (7 bases). CDR3 amino acids: CASSRGGALNTGELFF. The CDR3, as DNA: TGTGCCAGCAGCCGAGGGGGGGCTTTGAACACCGGGGAGCTGTTTTTT. The full variable domain, in which reference TRBV5-4 and TRBJ2-2 provide the parts outside the CDR3, is ETGVTQSPTHLIKTRGQQVTLRCSSQSGHNTVSWYQQALGQGPQFIFQYYREEENGRGNFPPRFSGLQFPNYSSELNVNALELDDSALYLCASSRGGALNTGELFFGEGSRLTVL.